This T cell receptor beta chain came from a study of cytomegalovirus exposure and HLA in healthy donors. Study details: It was reported in a later analysis that the 120 or so validation repertoires used the same platform as the 550 to 800 first-cohort repertoires. Study observations and caveats: High specificity and sensitivity for cytomegalovirus status were reported for the classifier. Altogether, 160 or so TCR beta chains were recorded as cytomegalovirus-associated.

Notes on this clone: What it recognizes is unknown.

Trimming cost V 3 bases and J 3 bases, with 9 bases left between them. The CDR3 spans 15 residues. Germline values: CDR1 SGHTA, CDR2 FQGNSA. The donors belonged to the approximately 120-subject validation cohort, separate from the roughly 650-subject first cohort. Sequenced by immunoSEQ multiplex PCR; TCRdb stores in-frame clones only, minus some. The sample lists approximately 170,000 clones; approximately 86% were seen once. Material for sequencing was PBMCs. This TCR was recovered from a man aged 25 to 45 in good health and CMV-seropositive. This rearrangement joins TRBV7-2 to TRBJ1-6; TRBD1 might be the D (5 bases). The CDR3 reads CASSFQTDYNSPLHF. CDR3 coding DNA: TGTGCCAGCAGCTTTCAGACAGACTATAATTCACCCCTCCACTTT.